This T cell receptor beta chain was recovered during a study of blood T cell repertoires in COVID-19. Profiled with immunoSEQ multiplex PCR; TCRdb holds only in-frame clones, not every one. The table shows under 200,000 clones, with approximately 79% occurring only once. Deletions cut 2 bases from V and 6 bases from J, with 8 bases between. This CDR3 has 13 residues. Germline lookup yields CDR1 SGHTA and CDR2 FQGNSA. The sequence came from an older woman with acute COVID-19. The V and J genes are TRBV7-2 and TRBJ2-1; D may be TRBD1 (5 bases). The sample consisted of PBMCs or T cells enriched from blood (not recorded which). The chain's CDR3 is CASSLQGRNEQFF. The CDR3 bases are TGTGCCAGCAGCTTACAGGGTCGCAATGAGCAGTTCTTC.